This TCR beta chain was identified in a study of tumor-infiltrating lymphocytes in primary liver carcinoma. The wider study: Those enrolled were patients of both sexes, who were aged 30 to 69 years. There were tumors of stage T1-T3 N0M0, each 4.2 to 10 cm across.

Joint extraction of RNA and DNA used roughly 20-33 mg of bulk tissue that was unsorted. The authors sampled five separate regions per tumor. Study results and caveats: Researchers report that only about 8-24% of top clones turned up in all five tumor regions.

cDNA specific to TCR beta was made from roughly 500 ng of total RNA, with a constant-region primer employed for priming. TCR beta libraries came from three nested multiplex PCR rounds using slightly modified ARM-PCR. It was with TRBV1-TRBV30 forward primers and a C-beta reverse primer that the first two PCR rounds were run, at around 10 cycles each. Via MiXCR, TCRdb re-called the multiplex PCR reads, giving one row per CDR3 protein. The sample has tens of thousands of distinct CDR3 sequences, 60% to 85% seen once. This CDR3 has 15 amino acids. Germline-derived CDR1 and CDR2 are SGHAT and FQNNGV. Comments on this clonotype: Its antigen is as yet unknown. One end of the junction fails to match germline, which may point to a read error.

The sequence derives from a middle-aged man with primary liver carcinoma and hepatitis B virus infection. Source material: liver tumor tissue from sampling region 5. Subset specified: tumor region T5, tumor centre. The V and J genes are TRBV11-2 and TRBJ2-1; 11 bases are shared with TRBD2. CDR3 in DNA: TGTGCCAGCAGTTTTCTAGCGGGGGGATACAAAGAGCAATTCTTC. Translating it yields CASSFLAGGYKEQFF.